This TCR beta chain was captured in a study of blood T cell repertoires in COVID-19. Across the whole study: Material from acute and convalescent COVID-19 was sourced from the United States, Italy and Spain. Nucleic acid was either cDNA or gDNA, and it came from T cells, B-cell-depleted T cells, or PBMCs.

The CDR3 sequence is 14 residues long. Germline CDR1 reads SGHNT; CDR2 reads YYREEE (reference sequence). Trimming removed 3 bases at V and 5 bases at J, with 14 bases between. Authors' data handling: Cell counts per sample came from amplifying reference gene primers. Data came from immunoSEQ multiplex PCR; TCRdb stores just in-frame clones and leaves some out. For V, J and clone size, that table is used; D and trimming come from the DNA. Of approximately 110,000 clones detected, around nine tenths appear once; the ten largest clones hold more than 7%. The sequence was collected from an older woman who had recovered from COVID-19. This sequence joins TRBV5-4 and TRBJ2-5, with D possibly TRBD1 on 6 matching bases. The sequencing input was peripheral blood. The DNA of the CDR3 is TGTGCCAGCAGCTCTCAAGACAGGCGGGAGACCCAGTACTTC. Its protein product is CASSSQDRRETQYF.